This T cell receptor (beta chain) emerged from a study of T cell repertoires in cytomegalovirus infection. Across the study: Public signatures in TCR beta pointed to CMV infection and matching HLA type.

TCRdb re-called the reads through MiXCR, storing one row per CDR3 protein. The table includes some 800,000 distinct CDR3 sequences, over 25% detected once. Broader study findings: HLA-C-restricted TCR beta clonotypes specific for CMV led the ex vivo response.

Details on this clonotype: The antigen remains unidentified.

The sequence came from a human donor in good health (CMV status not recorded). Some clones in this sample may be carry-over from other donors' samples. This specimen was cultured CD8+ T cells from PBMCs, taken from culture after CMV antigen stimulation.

The CDR3 DNA is TGCGCCAGCAGTGAGGATCCCTACAATGAGCAGTTCTTC. Its translation: CASSEDPYNEQFF. The chain joins TRBV10-2 to TRBJ2-1; D is undetermined. CDR1 and CDR2 (germline): WSHSY, SAAADI. V lost 2 bases, J lost 2 bases, and 4 bases lay in between. The CDR3 is 13 amino acids.